This T cell receptor beta chain was found in a study of T cells in Graves' hyperthyroidism and ophthalmopathy. General study findings and limits: Also found in blood were most expanded thyroid clonotypes above 0.001.

Amplification of TCR beta CDR3 regions was performed using RNA transcripts as template. HTBI primers were used for first-round RT-PCR of the TCR CDR3. TCRdb called the multiplex PCR reads again in MiXCR, with one record for every CDR3 protein. The table records approximately 600,000 distinct CDR3 sequences, under 25% of them present only once. CDR1 and CDR2 from the germline V gene are SEHNR and FQNEAQ (reference sequence). Trimming took 3 bases from V and 10 from J, leaving 9 bases between them. The CDR3 extends over 12 amino acids. This clonotype was counted a few times. Its antigen is unknown. The sample consisted of blood. The chain recombines TRBV7-9 with TRBJ2-2, with D unresolved. The receptor was isolated from a man aged 30 to 45 with Graves' ophthalmopathy. CDR3 sequence reads: CASSFGGMELFF. CDR3 sequence (DNA): TGTGCCAGCAGCTTTGGTGGTATGGAGCTGTTTTTT.